A single sample is the source of the 14 T cell receptor beta chains below, sequenced in a study of T cells in Graves' hyperthyroidism and ophthalmopathy. RNA transcripts provided the source from which TCR beta CDR3 regions were amplified. First-round RT-PCR targeting the TCR CDR3 was performed with the HTBI primer set. TCRdb re-derived calls from the multiplex PCR reads in MiXCR, one entry per CDR3 protein. The table has hundreds of thousands of distinct CDR3 sequences, approximately 25% seen once; the top ten hold around four fifths. Sequenced sample: blood. The receptors come from a man between 45 and 60 years old with Graves' hyperthyroidism.

This clonotype was seen at least ten times. This chain links TRBV5-1 with TRBJ2-6, with D possibly matching TRBD2 (6 bases). This CDR3 has 15 amino acids. Germline V gene lookup returns CDR1 SGHRS and CDR2 YFSETQ. Trimming left V 4 bases short and J 0 bases short, with 8 bases between. The CDR3 sequence: CASSVGGSGANVLTF. The CDR3 bases are TGCGCCAGCAGCGTGGGGGGCTCTGGGGCCAACGTCCTGACTTTC. Filled out from reference TRBV5-1 and TRBJ2-6, the complete variable domain reads KAGVTQTPRYLIKTRGQQVTLSCSPISGHRSVSWYQQTPGQGLQFLFEYFSETQRNKGNFPGRFSGRQFSNSRSEMNVSTLELGDSALYLCASSVGGSGANVLTFGAGSRLTVL.

The table lists this clonotype with a few counts. The rearrangement joins TRBV24-1 to TRBJ2-5, with a weak D call TRBD2 (5 bases). The germline V and J ends were trimmed by 0 bases and 2 bases, with 9 bases remaining between them. Germline V gene lookup returns CDR1 KGHDR and CDR2 SFDVKD. The length of the CDR3 is 15 residues. CDR3 coding DNA: TGTGCCACCAGTGATTTGCTCCGGGATCAAGAGACCCAGTACTTC. It yields the protein CATSDLLRDQETQYF.

This clonotype was observed a few times. The rearrangement links TRBV29-1 to TRBJ2-2; D call uncertain. The CDR3 is 13 residues long. V lost 4 bases to trimming and J lost 2 bases, with 8 bases between them. Germline CDR1 reads SQVTM; CDR2 reads ANQGSEA. The CDR3 loop is CSVGPTNTGELFF. CDR3 nucleotide sequence: TGCAGCGTTGGTCCAACTAACACCGGGGAGCTGTTTTTT.

CDR3: CASSQDDAGGSYEQYF. The CDR3 DNA sequence: TGTGCCAGCAGCCAAGACGATGCAGGGGGATCTTACGAGCAGTACTTC. The chain carries TRBV3-1 and TRBJ2-7; 7 bases line up with TRBD1. The CDR3 is 16 amino acids. From germline, CDR1 is LGHDT and CDR2 YNNKEL (reference sequence). Unmatched junction bases numbered 9, after V lost 0 bases and J lost 4 bases.

The chain carries TRBV25-1 and TRBJ1-1; TRBD1 matches at 7 bases. This CDR3 is 15 amino acids long. Looked up from germline, CDR1 is MGHDK and CDR2 is SYGVNS. V shed 3 bases and J 2 bases; nucleotides not matched to a gene: 6. The CDR3 DNA is TGTGCCAGCAGTGATACGGGACAGCCTAACACTGAAGCTTTCTTT. This codes for CASSDTGQPNTEAFF.

This clonotype was recorded at least ten times. V usage is TRBV3-1 and J usage is TRBJ1-1, with D tentatively TRBD1 (5 bases). Germline loops: CDR1 LGHDT, CDR2 YNNKEL (reference sequence). V lost 0 bases to trimming and J lost 2 bases, with 16 bases between them. This CDR3 has 17 amino acids. CDR3 protein: CASSQEQVSEFNTEAFF. In DNA, the CDR3 is TGTGCCAGCAGCCAAGAACAGGTTTCGGAATTTAACACTGAAGCTTTCTTT.

The chain couples TRBV11-2 to TRBJ2-1; 11 bases align to TRBD2. This CDR3 region has 16 residues. Germline lookup yields CDR1 SGHAT and CDR2 FQNNGV. The junction had 12 bases not matched to a gene; V was cut back by 5 bases and J by 9 bases. CDR3 sequence: CASSPIAGGPVSEQFF. The CDR3 coding sequence is TGTGCCAGCAGCCCAATAGCGGGAGGGCCTGTCAGTGAGCAGTTCTTC.

The CDR3 is CASSYRSTYEQYF. The DNA of the CDR3 is TGCGCCAGCAGCTACAGGAGCACCTACGAGCAGTACTTC. V is TRBV5-1 and J is TRBJ2-7, with D possibly TRBD1 on 5 matching bases. CDR1 and CDR2 (germline): SGHRS, YFSETQ. CDR3 length: 13 amino acids. V gave up 3 bases and J gave up 2 bases, with 9 bases separating them.

This clonotype was recorded a few times. V and J are TRBV5-1 and TRBJ2-3; maybe TRBD2 (5 bases). V lost 0 bases and J lost 3, with 11 bases in between. The germline V gene encodes CDR1 SGHRS and CDR2 YFSETQ. The CDR3 has 15 residues. CDR3 DNA sequence: TGCGCCAGCAGCTTGGGTGGGAGTTGGACAGATACGCAGTATTTT. It specifies CASSLGGSWTDTQYF.

This clonotype was seen more than once but under ten times. The chain has TRBV29-1 and TRBJ1-2; TRBD1 is a possible D gene (5 bases). The V end lost 8 bases, the J end lost 4 bases, and 23 bases lay between the germline ends. The germline gives CDR1 SQVTM, CDR2 ANQGSEA. This CDR3 contains 15 residues. The CDR3 loop is CSSSAGTGNFYGYTF. The CDR3 DNA sequence: TGCAGCTCATCTGCCGGGACCGGGAATTTCTATGGCTACACCTTC.

This clonotype was recorded a few times. The junction differs from germline at one of its ends, possibly a read error. V gene TRBV2 combines with J gene TRBJ1-2; D uncertain. The CDR3 has 15 residues. The germline V gene has CDR1 SNHLY and CDR2 FYNNEI. In DNA, the CDR3 is TGTGCCGGCAGTGAATCCCTTTTCGGCAACTATGGCTACACCTTC. Its translation is CAGSESLFGNYGYTF.

This clonotype was counted a few times. V and J are TRBV5-1 and TRBJ2-7, with 8 bases fitting TRBD1. Per germline, CDR1 SGHRS and CDR2 YFSETQ. This CDR3 spans 14 amino acids. V was pared by 4 bases and J by 3 bases, with 6 bases of the junction left unmatched. The CDR3 here is CASSEDRAYYEQYF. The CDR3 nucleotides read TGCGCCAGCAGCGAGGACAGGGCTTACTACGAGCAGTACTTC.

This clonotype occurred many times. The V call is TRBV11-2, the J call TRBJ1-2; no definite D call. Germline-derived CDR1 and CDR2 are SGHAT and FQNNGV. The CDR3 is made up of 12 amino acids. Between the trimmed V and J ends, which lost 0 bases and 7 bases, there was a span of 6 bases. The CDR3, as DNA: TGTGCCAGCAGCTTAGAACTATCTGGCTACACCTTC. It yields the protein CASSLELSGYTF. The variable domain in full, completed from reference TRBV11-2 and TRBJ1-2, reads EAGVAQSPRYKIIEKRQSVAFWCNPISGHATLYWYQQILGQGPKLLIQFQNNGVVDDSQLPKDRFSAERLKGVDSTLKIQPAKLEDSAVYLCASSLELSGYTFGSGTRLTVV.

V gene TRBV30 combines with J gene TRBJ2-1; 8 bases fit TRBD2. V dropped 1 base and J dropped 8; count of bases not matched to a gene: 7. Germline V gene data show CDR1 as GTSNPN and CDR2 as SVGIG (reference sequence). The CDR3 is made up of 14 amino acids. CDR3 nucleotide sequence: TGTGCCTGGAGTGCGGGAGGGCCTTTGGATGAGCAGTTCTTC. Its translation is CAWSAGGPLDEQFF.